This T cell receptor (beta chain) was sequenced in a study of OX40 agonist ivuxolimab in advanced cancers. Overall study findings and caveats: Low normalized T-cell clonal expansion was additionally recorded for some nonresponders.

Germline assignment: CDR1 MRHNA and CDR2 SNTAGT. The CDR3 loop spans 15 amino acids. V gave up 5 bases and J gave up 3 bases, with 13 bases separating them. A remark on this clone: Its target is not known.

TCRdb's copy holds only in-frame clones and misses some; the assay was immunoSEQ multiplex PCR. The sample contains about 1,900 clones, 70% to 80% of which appear only once. The chain links TRBV6-4 to TRBJ2-2; D not certain. This clonotype originated in an adult with an advanced solid tumor such as melanoma, head and neck, liver or kidney cancer. The sequenced sample was CD4+ or CD8+ T cells sorted from blood, obtained in a trial of the OX40 agonist ivuxolimab. As DNA, the CDR3 is TGTGCCAGCAGTCAAGGAGTAGGTGACACCGGGGAGCTGTTTTTT. It specifies CASSQGVGDTGELFF.